Following are 29 T cell receptor beta chains from one sample sequenced in a study of T cells in Graves' hyperthyroidism and ophthalmopathy. The source material, RNA transcripts, was used to amplify TCR beta CDR3 regions. In the first-round RT-PCR of the TCR CDR3, the HTBI primer set was used. Each CDR3 protein is one row after TCRdb ran MiXCR on the multiplex PCR reads. The repertoire consists of roughly 500,000 distinct CDR3 sequences, with about 43% occurring once and the leading ten covering roughly 19%. The sample comprised peripheral blood or thyroid tissue (not recorded which). Receptors originate from an adult woman with Graves' disease, either hyperthyroidism or ophthalmopathy (not recorded which).

This clonotype was observed many times. The V and J genes are TRBV4-1 and TRBJ2-7, with D uncertain. The length of the CDR3 is 14 residues. V was trimmed by 0 bases and J by 3 bases, leaving 9 bases between them. CDR1 and CDR2 from the germline V gene are MGHRA and YSYEKL. CDR3 region: CASSQDVGYYEQYF. The CDR3, as DNA: TGCGCCAGCAGCCAAGATGTGGGATACTACGAGCAGTACTTC.

This chain uses TRBV5-6 with TRBJ2-2, with a weak D call TRBD1 (5 bases). V shed 2 bases and J shed 5 bases, with 10 bases lying between them. Germline V gives CDR1 SGHDT, CDR2 YYEEEE. The CDR3 has 14 residues. The CDR3 loop is CASSFRAWTGELFF. CDR3 coding DNA: TGTGCCAGCAGCTTCAGGGCGTGGACCGGGGAGCTGTTTTTT.

This clonotype was observed many times. Relative to the germline gene, one junction end is altered; a read error may explain this. The chain couples TRBV7-8 to TRBJ2-7; D possibly corresponds to TRBD1 (5 bases). This CDR3 region has 12 residues. In germline, CDR1 is SGHVS, CDR2 FQNEAQ. DNA of the CDR3: TGTGCCAGCAGCCATTCACGGGCAGGGATAGACTTC. Translation: CASSHSRAGIDF.

The chain joins TRBV7-9 to TRBJ2-2; D is ambiguous. Trimming removed 1 base from V and 8 bases from J, with 8 bases in between. The CDR3 runs 13 residues. Looked up from germline, CDR1 is SEHNR and CDR2 is FQNEAQ (reference sequence). CDR3 nucleotide sequence: TGTGCCAGCAGCTTAGTAGAGGCAGGGGAGCTGTTTTTT. Protein: CASSLVEAGELFF.

This clonotype was detected ten times or more. The DNA of the CDR3 is TGCGCCAGCAGCCCGGGACAGAACCAAGAGACCCAGTACTTC. This gives the protein CASSPGQNQETQYF. V is TRBV5-1 and J is TRBJ2-5; TRBD1 matches 7 bases. CDR3 size: 14 residues. Trimming took 4 bases from V and 0 from J; bases not matched to a gene: 3. The germline gives CDR1 SGHRS, CDR2 YFSETQ. The whole variable domain, filled in from reference TRBV5-1 and TRBJ2-5, reads KAGVTQTPRYLIKTRGQQVTLSCSPISGHRSVSWYQQTPGQGLQFLFEYFSETQRNKGNFPGRFSGRQFSNSRSEMNVSTLELGDSALYLCASSPGQNQETQYFGPGTRLLVL.

The chain has TRBV13 and TRBJ2-6; 8 bases map to TRBD2. CDR1 is PRHDT, CDR2 FYEKMQ, per germline (reference sequence). J was trimmed by 5 bases and V by 4 bases; bases with no gene match: 7. The CDR3 extends over 16 amino acids. The CDR3 DNA sequence: TGTGCCAGCAGCTCAGCGGGAGACGCTAGGGCCAACGTCCTGACTTTC. It specifies CASSSAGDARANVLTF.

The V gene is TRBV5-4, the J gene TRBJ2-5, with D possibly being TRBD1 (6 bases). V was pared by 4 bases and J by 3 bases, with 16 bases between. CDR1 and CDR2 (germline): SGHNT, YYREEE (reference sequence). This CDR3 contains 15 residues. For the CDR3, the DNA is TGTGCCAGCAGCCACCCCACCAGGGGCAAAGAGACCCAGTACTTC. It encodes CASSHPTRGKETQYF.

This clonotype was recorded only once. This chain uses TRBV2 with TRBJ2-2, with a weak D call TRBD2 (7 bases). This CDR3 contains 14 residues. V was clipped by 5 bases and J by 6 bases, with 13 bases between them. CDR1 and CDR2 from the germline V gene are SNHLY and FYNNEI. CDR3 sequence reads: CASSSEGGAGELFF. The CDR3 bases are TGTGCCAGCAGTTCAGAAGGGGGGGCCGGGGAGCTGTTTTTT.

In its sample, this clonotype was seen a few times. The chain joins TRBV2 to TRBJ1-5; 7 nucleotides line up with TRBD1. Germline trimming cut 8 bases from V and 2 bases from J; bases unmatched to any gene: 15. The CDR3 runs to 17 residues. CDR1 is SNHLY, CDR2 FYNNEI, per germline. The DNA for the CDR3 is TGTGCCAGCGATGATCCCAGGGGGGCAATCGGCAATCAGCCCCAGCATTTT. Translation: CASDDPRGAIGNQPQHF.

The chain couples TRBV4-1 to TRBJ1-4, with 10 positions matching TRBD1. Germline trimming cut 1 base from V and 1 base from J; bases unmatched to any gene: 12. This CDR3 contains 20 residues. CDR1 and CDR2 from the germline V gene are MGHRA and YSYEKL. The CDR3 is CASSQALPGTGVGTNEKLFF. The CDR3 DNA follows: TGCGCCAGCAGCCAAGCTTTACCCGGGACAGGGGTTGGAACTAATGAAAAACTGTTTTTT.

This clonotype has a count of ten or more. The chain combines TRBV12-3 or TRBV12-4 with TRBJ1-6, with D uncertain. V was shortened by 7 bases and J by 9 bases, with 16 bases between the two germline ends. The CDR3 covers 14 residues. This chain's CDR3 is CASTLTRASSPLHF. The CDR3 coding sequence is TGTGCCAGCACCCTAACACGGGCGAGTTCACCCCTCCACTTT.

V gene TRBV7-8 combines with J gene TRBJ2-5; possible D gene TRBD1, 5 bases. This CDR3 is built from 14 residues. Trimming stripped 0 bases from V and 5 bases from J, with 10 bases between. Germline V lookup: CDR1 SGHVS, CDR2 FQNEAQ. The DNA of the CDR3 is TGTGCCAGCAGCTTAGCCGTGGGGCGGGAGACCCAGTACTTC. Protein product: CASSLAVGRETQYF.

The V call is TRBV9, the J call TRBJ1-1; D not resolved. There are 12 residues in the CDR3. V dropped 6 bases and J dropped 11 bases, with 17 bases sitting between them. Germline CDR1 SGDLS, CDR2 YYNGEE. CDR3 loop: CASTPGGQMAFF. CDR3 coding DNA: TGTGCCAGCACCCCGGGAGGGCAGATGGCTTTCTTT.

The V gene is TRBV4-2, the J gene TRBJ2-3; TRBD2 aligns across 8 bases. The trim removed 4 bases at V and 3 bases at J, leaving 6 bases unmatched. The CDR3 is made up of 15 amino acids. From germline, CDR1 is LGHNA and CDR2 YNFKEQ. The CDR3 DNA sequence: TGTGCCAGCAGCCGCGAGCGGGAGACTACAGATACGCAGTATTTT. This codes for CASSRERETTDTQYF.

This chain links TRBV5-1 with TRBJ2-5; D could derive from TRBD1 or TRBD2 (6 bases each). The germline CDR1 and CDR2 sequences are SGHRS and YFSETQ. With 0 bases removed from V and 5 bases from J, the gap between germline ends came to 14 bases. This CDR3 contains 15 residues. For the CDR3, the DNA is TGCGCCAGCAGCTTGGGACCTCGGGGGCGGGAGACCCAGTACTTC. It specifies CASSLGPRGRETQYF.

With regard to this clonotype: The limits of the CDR3 on the DNA are not certain, so only TCRdb's listed CDR3 is given. This rearrangement joins TRBV25-1 to TRBJ1-5. With termini counted, the CDR3 has 16 amino acids. In germline, CDR1 is MGHDK, CDR2 SYGVNS. CDR3 residues: CACSARGTGSNQPQHF.

V and J are TRBV7-9 and TRBJ1-1; maybe TRBD1 (5 bases). There are 13 residues in the CDR3. Germline assignment: CDR1 SEHNR and CDR2 FQNEAQ (reference sequence). V was pared by 2 bases and J by 8 bases, with 12 bases between. In DNA form, the CDR3 reads TGTGCCAGCAGCTTACAAAGGGACGGCGAAGCTTTCTTT. Its protein is CASSLQRDGEAFF.

There are a few counts of this clonotype. The rearrangement uses TRBV12-3 or TRBV12-4 and TRBJ1-4; D remains unclear. Trimming cost V 3 bases and J 2 bases, with 13 bases left between them. The CDR3 totals 16 residues. The CDR3 DNA reads TGTGCCAGCAGTTTCGGGAGAAGTGCGACTAATGAAAAACTGTTTTTT. It yields the protein CASSFGRSATNEKLFF.

The chain links TRBV7-2 to TRBJ1-5; 9 nucleotides align to TRBD1. The CDR3 runs 14 residues. CDR1 and CDR2 from the germline V gene are SGHTA and FQGNSA. With V trimmed by 5 bases and J by 9 bases, 8 bases remained unmatched. As DNA, the CDR3 is TGTGCCAGCAGCGAAGACAGGGGGACAGGGCCCCAGCATTTT. It is translated as CASSEDRGTGPQHF.

V gene TRBV7-9 combines with J gene TRBJ1-4; 10 bases agree with TRBD1. CDR3 length equals 15 residues. Trimming at V came to 5 bases and at J to 6 bases, leaving 6 bases not matched to a gene. The germline V gene has CDR1 SEHNR and CDR2 FQNEAQ (reference sequence). The CDR3 DNA follows: TGTGCCAGCAGCCAGACCGGGACAGGGGATGAAAAACTGTTTTTT. Translated, it gives CASSQTGTGDEKLFF.

The chain recombines TRBV20-1 with TRBJ1-1; D is ambiguous. Trimming removed 1 base from V and 0 bases from J, with 9 bases in between. The CDR3 totals 14 residues. The germline V gene encodes CDR1 DFQATT and CDR2 SNEGSKA (reference sequence). This chain's CDR3 is CSARVHFLNTEAFF. The CDR3 DNA is TGCAGTGCTAGAGTCCACTTTTTGAACACTGAAGCTTTCTTT.

The chain is built from TRBV10-3 and TRBJ1-1; D unclear. The CDR3 is 16 amino acids. The V end was cut by 2 bases, the J end by 5 bases, with 18 bases between. Germline V gene data show CDR1 as ENHRY and CDR2 as SYGVKD. CDR3 amino acids: CAISEQRIWDYTEAFF. CDR3 nucleotide sequence: TGTGCCATCAGTGAGCAACGGATCTGGGATTATACTGAAGCTTTCTTT.

For this clonotype: The conserved closing phenylalanine or tryptophan is absent in this CDR3, likely reflecting a read error. Because the CDR3's place on the DNA is in doubt, the DNA is left out and the CDR3 is given as listed by TCRdb. The chain is built from TRBV2 and TRBJ2-6. The CDR3 numbers 9 amino acids, ends counted. CDR1 is SNHLY, CDR2 FYNNEI, per germline. Here the CDR3 reads CASSLGRNT.

This sequence joins TRBV29-1 and TRBJ2-5; D might be TRBD1 (6 bases). V was trimmed by 7 bases and J by 5 bases, leaving 11 bases between them. The length of the CDR3 is 11 residues. CDR1 SQVTM and CDR2 ANQGSEA come from the germline V gene. The CDR3 spells CSAEGDETQYF. The CDR3 bases are TGCAGCGCCGAGGGGGATGAGACCCAGTACTTC.

Note on this clonotype: Since a much larger clone is just one base distant, this may be a read error. V is TRBV12-3 or TRBV12-4 and J is TRBJ2-2, with D hard to call. The CDR3 length is 13 residues. The CDR3, as DNA: TGTGCCGGCAGTTTGTCCCCGCCGACGGGGCTGTTTTTT. This codes for CAGSLSPPTGLFF.

This clonotype was observed many times. The rearrangement uses TRBV20-1 and TRBJ2-7; perhaps TRBD2 as D (5 bases). Between the trimmed V and J ends, which lost 4 bases and 1 base, there was a span of 8 bases. The germline CDR1 and CDR2 sequences are DFQATT and SNEGSKA (reference sequence). This CDR3 has 12 amino acids. The CDR3 is CSAIGVSYEQYF. The CDR3 bases are TGCAGTGCTATCGGGGTGTCCTACGAGCAGTACTTC.

The chain combines TRBV2 with TRBJ2-5; D remains ambiguous. Trimming shortened V by 7 bases and J by 9 bases, and 15 bases separated the two germline ends. Germline CDR1 SNHLY, CDR2 FYNNEI. This CDR3 has 12 amino acids. In nucleotides, the CDR3 is TGTGCCAGCAACACCAACAATCAGCCCCAGTACTTC. Its protein product is CASNTNNQPQYF.

The chain has TRBV7-6 and TRBJ2-4; the match to TRBD1 covers 9 bases. The germline V gene encodes CDR1 SGHVS and CDR2 FNYEAQ. The CDR3 sequence is 14 residues long. The V segment lost 1 base and the J segment 7 bases; nucleotides outside the gene matches: 2. CDR3 nucleotide sequence: TGTGCCAGCAGCTTAGGTGACAGGGGGAACATTCAGTACTTC. Residues: CASSLGDRGNIQYF.

This rearrangement joins TRBV28 to TRBJ1-5; weak D call: TRBD1 (6 bases). V lost 6 bases to trimming and J lost 1 base, with 13 bases between them. This CDR3 is built from 15 residues. Germline CDR1 reads MDHEN; CDR2 reads SYDVKM. The CDR3 is CASSHAGESNQPQHF. DNA of the CDR3: TGTGCCAGCAGCCACGCAGGGGAGAGCAATCAGCCCCAGCATTTT. The variable domain in full, completed from reference TRBV28 and TRBJ1-5, reads DVKVTQSSRYLVKRTGEKVFLECVQDMDHENMFWYRQDPGLGLRLIYFSYDVKMKEKGDIPEGYSVSREKKERFSLILESASTNQTSMYLCASSHAGESNQPQHFGDGTRLSIL.